A single sample gave rise to the 21 T cell receptor beta chains below, sequenced in a study of blood T cell repertoires in COVID-19. Profiling relied on immunoSEQ multiplex PCR, and the TCRdb table lists in-frame clones only, not all of them. The data hold fewer than 70,000 clones, with about 88% observed a single time. Sequencing was done on a sample of peripheral blood. These receptors were collected from a woman between 65 and 79 years old with active COVID-19.

This CDR3 reads CASSQPPDRGNTEAFF. The CDR3 DNA follows: TGTGCCAGCAGCCAACCCCCCGACAGGGGTAACACTGAAGCTTTCTTT. This chain links TRBV14 with TRBJ1-1; 8 positions agree with TRBD1. Per germline, CDR1 SGHDN and CDR2 FVKESK. V lost 2 bases to trimming and J lost 2 bases; unmatched junction nucleotides: 7. The CDR3 is 16 residues long. Filled out from reference TRBV14 and TRBJ1-1, the complete variable domain reads EAGVTQFPSHSVIEKGQTVTLRCDPISGHDNLYWYRRVMGKEIKFLLHFVKESKQDESGMPNNRFLAERTGGTYSTLKVQPAELEDSGVYFCASSQPPDRGNTEAFFGQGTRLTVV.

The chain joins TRBV10-2 to TRBJ1-2; TRBD1 matches 8 bases. CDR1 and CDR2 (germline): WSHSY, SAAADI. This CDR3 has 14 amino acids. The junction had 5 bases not matched to a gene; V was cut back by 0 bases and J by 8 bases. DNA of the CDR3: TGCGCCAGCAGTGAGTCGACAGGGGCGCTGGGCTACACCTTC. Residues: CASSESTGALGYTF.

CDR3 nucleotides: TGTGCTAGTGGTTTGTTGGGGCTAATGGGAACTGAAGCTTTCTTT. It specifies CASGLLGLMGTEAFF. The J gene is TRBJ1-1, the V gene TRBV12-5; possible D gene TRBD1, 5 bases. Trimming removed 2 bases from V and 5 bases from J, with 15 bases in between. Germline values: CDR1 LGHNT, CDR2 FRNRAP. The CDR3 covers 15 residues.

This rearrangement joins TRBV28 to TRBJ2-7; no clear D gene. The V and J ends lost 6 bases and 4 bases respectively, with 7 bases between them. Germline values: CDR1 MDHEN, CDR2 SYDVKM. The CDR3 spans 11 residues. CDR3 loop: CASSVLYEQYF. The CDR3 nucleotides are TGTGCCAGCAGCGTCCTATACGAGCAGTACTTC.

The CDR3 region is CASSLTRVGQGAYEQYF. The CDR3 DNA reads as TGTGCCAGCAGCTTAACGAGGGTAGGACAGGGGGCCTACGAGCAGTACTTC. V and J are TRBV7-3 and TRBJ2-7, with 10 bases identical to TRBD1. Germline V gene data show CDR1 as SGHTA and CDR2 as FQGTGA. CDR3 length equals 17 residues. V lost 0 bases and J lost 2; bases outside the gene matches: 7.

The chain recombines TRBV13 with TRBJ2-5, with 8 bases that match TRBD2. The CDR3 is 16 residues long. Germline loops: CDR1 PRHDT, CDR2 FYEKMQ (reference sequence). Trimming at V came to 5 bases and at J to 2 bases, leaving 10 bases not matched to a gene. CDR3 sequence: CASSPQSTSEQETQYF. CDR3 DNA: TGTGCCAGCAGCCCCCAGTCGACTAGCGAACAAGAGACCCAGTACTTC. Variable domain in full (rest from reference TRBV13 and TRBJ2-5): AAGVIQSPRHLIKEKRETATLKCYPIPRHDTVYWYQQGPGQDPQFLISFYEKMQSDKGSIPDRFSAQQFSDYHSELNMSSLELGDSALYFCASSPQSTSEQETQYFGPGTRLLVL.

This chain uses TRBV4-2 with TRBJ2-3; TRBD2 matches 10 bases. The germline gives CDR1 LGHNA, CDR2 YNFKEQ. The CDR3 covers 17 residues. The V and J ends lost 0 bases and 6 bases, in that order; junction bases with no gene match: 9. The CDR3, as DNA: TGTGCCAGCAGCCAAGATAGACTAGCGGGTTCAGGGGATACGCAGTATTTT. This encodes CASSQDRLAGSGDTQYF.

The chain employs TRBV30 and TRBJ1-1, with 9 nucleotides matching TRBD1. Per the germline V gene, CDR1 is GTSNPN and CDR2 is SVGIG (reference sequence). V lost 5 bases to trimming and J lost 4 bases; unmatched junction nucleotides: 5. This CDR3 spans 13 amino acids. As DNA, the CDR3 is TGTGCCTGGTCCACAGGGGGCGTCACTGAAGCTTTCTTT. Its protein is CAWSTGGVTEAFF. Supplemented by reference TRBV30 and TRBJ1-1, the full variable domain reads SQTIHQWPATLVQPVGSPLSLECTVEGTSNPNLYWYRQAAGRGLQLLFYSVGIGQISSEVPQNLSASRPQDRQFILSSKKLLLSDSGFYLCAWSTGGVTEAFFGQGTRLTVV.

This chain uses TRBV5-4 with TRBJ1-2; 7 nucleotides align to TRBD1. Germline V gene lookup returns CDR1 SGHNT and CDR2 YYREEE (reference sequence). J was trimmed by 7 bases and V by 5 bases; bases with no gene match: 8. The CDR3 spans 13 residues. CDR3 nucleotides: TGTGCCAGCAGTCCCGACAGGGTGGGTGGCTACACCTTC. Translated: CASSPDRVGGYTF.

This chain links TRBV28 with TRBJ1-1; D may be TRBD1 (5 bases). This CDR3 spans 15 amino acids. The V gene's germline CDR1 is MDHEN and CDR2 SYDVKM. V dropped 5 bases and J dropped 1 base, with 14 bases sitting between them. CDR3 amino acids: CASSPWTGGNTEAFF. In DNA form, the CDR3 reads TGTGCCAGCAGTCCCTGGACGGGGGGGAACACTGAAGCTTTCTTT.

The chain combines TRBV5-1 with TRBJ1-4; 7 positions agree with TRBD1. The CDR3 covers 15 residues. Germline assignment: CDR1 SGHRS and CDR2 YFSETQ. V dropped 4 bases and J dropped 4; count of bases not matched to a gene: 7. The CDR3 loop reads CASSLRDSLNEKLFF. In nucleotides, the CDR3 is TGCGCCAGCAGCCTTCGGGACAGTCTTAATGAAAAACTGTTTTTT. The complete variable domain, with remaining parts taken from reference TRBV5-1 and TRBJ1-4, reads KAGVTQTPRYLIKTRGQQVTLSCSPISGHRSVSWYQQTPGQGLQFLFEYFSETQRNKGNFPGRFSGRQFSNSRSEMNVSTLELGDSALYLCASSLRDSLNEKLFFGSGTQLSVL.

In nucleotides, the CDR3 is TGTGCCAGCAGTTTAGCGGGACAGGGGGCGGATGGCACTGAAGCTTTCTTT. It encodes CASSLAGQGADGTEAFF. The chain couples TRBV28 to TRBJ1-1; TRBD1 agrees at 12 bases. CDR1 and CDR2 (germline): MDHEN, SYDVKM. The CDR3 length is 17 residues. Trimming cost V 2 bases and J 4 bases; bases outside gene matches: 8.

In its sample, this clone was seen once. The CDR3 reads CASSDQGNTEAFF. The CDR3 DNA reads as TGTGCCAGCAGTGACCAGGGGAACACTGAAGCTTTCTTT. The chain combines TRBV2 with TRBJ1-1; tentatively, D is TRBD1 (5 bases). The CDR3 has 13 residues. CDR1 and CDR2 (germline): SNHLY, FYNNEI. With 3 bases removed from V and 1 base from J, the gap between germline ends came to 6 bases. The whole variable domain, filled in from reference TRBV2 and TRBJ1-1, reads EPEVTQTPSHQVTQMGQEVILRCVPISNHLYFYWYRQILGQKVEFLVSFYNNEISEKSEIFDDQFSVERPDGSNFTLKIRSTKLEDSAMYFCASSDQGNTEAFFGQGTRLTVV.

This chain links TRBV4-1 with TRBJ2-1; 8 bases map to TRBD2. Per the germline V gene, CDR1 is MGHRA and CDR2 is YSYEKL. Trimming removed 5 bases from V and 9 bases from J; junction bases left unmatched: 12. There are 15 residues in the CDR3. Here the CDR3 reads CASSNREGREGEQFF. CDR3 in DNA: TGCGCCAGCAGCAATCGGGAGGGCCGAGAGGGTGAGCAGTTCTTC.

To note about this clone: Other DNA sequences of this sample code for an identical CDR3. This sequence joins TRBV7-3 and TRBJ2-1; TRBD2 is a possible D gene (7 bases). V was pared by 2 bases and J by 4 bases, with 12 bases between. Germline V lookup: CDR1 SGHTA, CDR2 FQGTGA. This CDR3 spans 15 amino acids. The CDR3 nucleotides read TGTGCCAGCAGCTTAGGCGGGGGCTCGTACAATGAGCAGTTCTTC. Translation gives CASSLGGGSYNEQFF.

The chain joins TRBV9 to TRBJ2-7, with 7 nucleotides matching TRBD1. Per the germline V gene, CDR1 is SGDLS and CDR2 is YYNGEE. Losses at the gene ends were 4 bases for V and 4 bases for J; bases not matched to a gene: 11. This CDR3 spans 15 amino acids. CDR3 sequence: CASSPRQGFGYEQYF. The CDR3 coding sequence is TGTGCCAGCAGCCCACGACAGGGTTTCGGGTACGAGCAGTACTTC.

CDR3 loop: CASSLPGPYEQYF. The CDR3 coding sequence is TGTGCCAGCAGCTTACCTGGGCCATACGAGCAGTACTTC. The rearrangement joins TRBV7-9 to TRBJ2-7; the D is unclear. V was trimmed by 2 bases and J by 4 bases, leaving 9 bases between them. This CDR3 has 13 amino acids. Germline values: CDR1 SEHNR, CDR2 FQNEAQ (reference sequence).

The chain employs TRBV5-1 and TRBJ2-1; weak D call: TRBD2 (6 bases). CDR1 SGHRS and CDR2 YFSETQ come from the germline V gene. The CDR3 extends over 15 amino acids. V was trimmed by 0 bases and J by 8 bases, leaving 15 bases between them. CDR3 DNA: TGCGCCAGCAGCTTGGTCACGGGAGAGGGCGATGAGCAGTTCTTC. Translating gives CASSLVTGEGDEQFF.

The gene calls are TRBV28 and TRBJ1-2, with TRBD1 matching over 8 bases. Trimming took 3 bases from V and 5 from J; bases not matched to a gene: 8. Germline V CDR1 and CDR2: MDHEN, SYDVKM. The CDR3 spans 15 residues. The CDR3 is CASSFPSTGGYGYTF. The CDR3 coding sequence is TGTGCCAGCAGTTTCCCCTCCACAGGGGGATATGGCTACACCTTC.

The chain recombines TRBV28 with TRBJ2-7; D uncertain. The ends were cut back, 2 bases at V and 4 bases at J, with 15 bases in the middle. This CDR3 is 15 amino acids long. Germline CDR1 and CDR2: MDHEN and SYDVKM. The CDR3 is CASSLKPGEWYEQYF. The CDR3 DNA reads as TGTGCCAGCAGTTTAAAACCCGGAGAGTGGTACGAGCAGTACTTC.

In DNA form, the CDR3 reads TGTGCCAGCAGCCCCCTCGGGACAGGACGTTACGAGCAGTACTTC. Translated: CASSPLGTGRYEQYF. The V gene is TRBV14, the J gene TRBJ2-7, with 8 bases fitting TRBD1. Germline V lookup: CDR1 SGHDN, CDR2 FVKESK. Trimming cost V 4 bases and J 4 bases; bases outside gene matches: 9. The length of the CDR3 is 15 residues.